This TCR beta chain derives from a study of CD8 T cells in ankylosing spondylitis. This clonotype was seen once. Its antigen is not identified. This CDR3 spans 15 amino acids. The V segment lost 11 bases and the J segment 7 bases; nucleotides outside the gene matches: 16. The germline V gene has CDR1 MNHEY and CDR2 SVGEGT. Findings and limits, study-wide: Roughly eight highly homologous variants made up a TCR beta motif that seemed to typify ankylosing spondylitis blood.

The TCR beta libraries were generated through quantitative 5'-RACE incorporating molecular barcodes. TCRdb ran MiXCR on the 5' RACE reads and lists one entry per CDR3 protein. Here the sample spans some 400,000 distinct CDR3 sequences, 20% to 25% being singletons. J is TRBJ2-1 and V is TRBV6-2 or TRBV6-3, with TRBD2 matching over 8 bases. Source material: blood, either unsorted or a sorted T cell fraction (not recorded which). This clonotype was sampled from a male donor with ankylosing spondylitis. In DNA form, the CDR3 reads TGTGCCTCCTACGCAGCGGGAGCTTGGAAAAATGAGCAGTTCTTC. The encoded protein is CASYAAGAWKNEQFF.